These 30 T cell receptor beta chains came from one sample sequenced in a study of T cell repertoires in cytomegalovirus infection. TCRdb passed the reads through MiXCR, listing each CDR3 protein once. The data contain around 450,000 distinct CDR3 sequences, approximately 33% of them singletons. The sample consisted of PBMCs. The source is a human donor in good health (CMV status not recorded). Some clones in this sample may be carry-over from other donors' samples.

V usage is TRBV7-9 and J usage is TRBJ2-1, with TRBD1 matching 9 bases. Germline V gene lookup returns CDR1 SEHNR and CDR2 FQNEAQ (reference sequence). The CDR3 has 14 residues. V trimming: 4 bases; J trimming: 12 bases; junction bases outside the gene matches: 10. For the CDR3, the DNA is TGTGCCAGCAGCTCACCCCGGGACAGGGTGGTGCAGTTCTTC. Translating it yields CASSSPRDRVVQFF.

This clonotype was recorded at least ten times. The chain carries TRBV20-1 and TRBJ2-7; weak D call: TRBD2 (5 bases). There are 16 residues in the CDR3. Trimming left V 0 bases short and J 3 bases short, with 18 bases between. CDR1 is DFQATT and CDR2 is SNEGSKA in the germline V gene (reference sequence). The CDR3 reads CSARDLAGDSFYEQYF. CDR3 bases: TGCAGTGCTAGAGATCTCGCCGGGGATAGCTTCTACGAGCAGTACTTC.

This clonotype has a count of ten or more. This chain links TRBV7-8 with TRBJ2-7, with 9 bases fitting TRBD1. With 4 bases clipped from V and 2 bases from J, the junction kept 6 bases outside the gene matches. Germline V gives CDR1 SGHVS, CDR2 FQNEAQ. This CDR3 has 15 residues. CDR3 amino acids: CASSSDRGPTYEQYF. The CDR3 bases are TGTGCCAGCAGCTCGGACAGGGGACCCACCTACGAGCAGTACTTC.

This clonotype has more than one count but fewer than ten. This chain uses TRBV12-3 or TRBV12-4 with TRBJ2-3; no reliable D call. The CDR3 has 14 residues. V lost 7 bases and J lost 0, with 11 bases in between. The DNA for the CDR3 is TGTGCCAGCATCGGCGGAGCTAGCACAGATACGCAGTATTTT. Protein sequence: CASIGGASTDTQYF.

The J gene is TRBJ1-1, the V gene TRBV12-3 or TRBV12-4; D might be TRBD1 (6 bases). V was pared by 2 bases and J by 2 bases, with 9 bases between. The CDR3 is made up of 14 amino acids. The CDR3 DNA reads TGTGCCAGCAGTTTACAGGGGCACAACACTGAAGCTTTCTTT. Its translation: CASSLQGHNTEAFF.

The rearrangement uses TRBV5-8 and TRBJ2-7; weak D call: TRBD1 (5 bases). The CDR3 runs 13 residues. The germline V gene encodes CDR1 SGHTS and CDR2 YDEGEE. Trimming stripped 5 bases from V and 0 bases from J, with 9 bases between. In nucleotides, the CDR3 is TGTGCCAGCAGGCACAGGATCTCCTACGAGCAGTACTTC. Amino acid sequence: CASRHRISYEQYF.

At least ten counts were recorded for this clonotype. V and J are TRBV7-9 and TRBJ1-1, with a possible D match to TRBD1 (6 bases). Between the trimmed V and J ends, which lost 2 bases and 7 bases, there was a span of 8 bases. The CDR3 length is 12 residues. Germline CDR1 and CDR2: SEHNR and FQNEAQ (reference sequence). The DNA of the CDR3 is TGTGCCAGCAGCTTATGGGGGCTTGAAGCTTTCTTT. Protein: CASSLWGLEAFF.

As concerns this clonotype: The junction differs from germline at one of its ends, possibly a read error. The rearrangement joins TRBV19 to TRBJ2-1, with D perhaps being TRBD1 or TRBD2 (5 bases each). The germline V gene has CDR1 LNHDA and CDR2 SQIVND (reference sequence). The CDR3 is 14 residues long. CDR3 residues: CASSIGWDGNVQFF. CDR3 in DNA: TGTGCCAGTAGTATAGGTTGGGACGGCAATGTGCAGTTCTTC.

This clonotype was picked up many times. CDR3 residues: CASSPRFWGGGAGNGNEQFF. DNA of the CDR3: TGTGCCAGCAGCCCCCGTTTTTGGGGCGGGGGGGCGGGGAATGGCAATGAGCAGTTCTTC. The chain employs TRBV7-3 and TRBJ2-1; TRBD2 matches 9 bases. Germline V CDR1 and CDR2: SGHTA, FQGTGA. This CDR3 spans 20 amino acids. V was clipped by 5 bases and J by 6 bases; unmatched bases: 23.

This chain connects TRBV19 to TRBJ2-7, with no clear D. Trimming removed 4 bases at V and 3 bases at J, with 10 bases between. From germline, CDR1 is LNHDA and CDR2 SQIVND (reference sequence). CDR3 length: 13 amino acids. As DNA, the CDR3 is TGTGCCAGTAGTACCCTGATGGGCTACGAGCAGTACTTC. Translation: CASSTLMGYEQYF.

This clonotype was observed a handful of times. The chain is built from TRBV28 and TRBJ2-1; D is unclear. Looked up from germline, CDR1 is MDHEN and CDR2 is SYDVKM. Deletions cut 5 bases from V and 0 bases from J, with 14 bases between. This CDR3 region has 16 residues. CDR3 loop: CASSPPVPGSYNEQFF. The CDR3 nucleotides are TGTGCCAGCAGTCCCCCCGTCCCCGGCTCCTACAATGAGCAGTTCTTC.

This rearrangement joins TRBV6-5 to TRBJ2-2, with TRBD2 as a possible D gene (7 bases). Germline V gene sequence: CDR1 MNHEY, CDR2 SVGAGI. V lost 2 bases to trimming and J lost 4 bases, with 17 bases between them. This CDR3 is 17 amino acids long. CDR3 amino acids: CASSYQPGGAGTGELFF. CDR3 bases: TGTGCCAGCAGTTACCAGCCGGGGGGCGCCGGCACCGGGGAGCTGTTTTTT.

This rearrangement joins TRBV20-1 to TRBJ2-7; tentatively, D is TRBD1 (8 bases). The CDR3 runs to 17 residues. The germline CDR1 and CDR2 sequences are DFQATT and SNEGSKA (reference sequence). V lost 1 base to trimming and J lost 0 bases, with 19 bases between them. The CDR3 nucleotides are TGCAGTGCTAGAGTATCTAGGACAGGGAGGGTCTCCTACGAGCAGTACTTC. This gives the protein CSARVSRTGRVSYEQYF.

The chain is built from TRBV6-5 and TRBJ2-5; TRBD2 matches at 11 bases. The CDR3 contains 14 residues. V shed 4 bases and J 5 bases; nucleotides not matched to a gene: 3. The germline CDR1 and CDR2 sequences are MNHEY and SVGAGI. CDR3 sequence: CASSSSGGRETQYF. The CDR3 DNA is TGTGCCAGCAGTTCTAGCGGGGGGCGGGAGACCCAGTACTTC.

The CDR3 loop reads CASRGTSGSSTDTQYF. DNA of the CDR3: TGTGCCAGCAGGGGGACTAGCGGATCTAGCACAGATACGCAGTATTTT. V and J are TRBV2 and TRBJ2-3; 11 bases agree with TRBD2. The CDR3 has 16 residues. Trimming took 6 bases from V and 0 from J; bases not matched to a gene: 5. The germline CDR1 and CDR2 sequences are SNHLY and FYNNEI.

This clonotype has just a few counts. The chain recombines TRBV7-6 with TRBJ1-1; D gene uncertain. The ends were cut back, 1 base at V and 5 bases at J, with 17 bases in the middle. The CDR3 is made up of 16 amino acids. In germline, CDR1 is SGHVS, CDR2 FNYEAQ. In DNA form, the CDR3 reads TGTGCCAGCAGCTTAGGAGTGGGCAGCCCAGCGACTGAAGCTTTCTTT. Its translation: CASSLGVGSPATEAFF. The whole variable domain, remainder taken from reference TRBV7-6 and TRBJ1-1, is GAGVSQSPRYKVTKRGQDVALRCDPISGHVSLYWYRQALGQGPEFLTYFNYEAQQDKSGLPNDRFSAERPEGSISTLTIQRTEQRDSAMYRCASSLGVGSPATEAFFGQGTRLTVV.

The chain uses TRBV6-5 and TRBJ2-3; 9 nucleotides match TRBD2. The CDR3 is 16 residues long. Germline CDR1 reads MNHEY; CDR2 reads SVGAGI. Trimming cost V 2 bases and J 0 bases; bases outside gene matches: 3. For the CDR3, the DNA is TGTGCCAGCAGTTACACCCTAGCGGGAAGCACAGATACGCAGTATTTT. Protein: CASSYTLAGSTDTQYF.

This chain links TRBV5-6 with TRBJ1-5; D perhaps matches TRBD1 (5 bases). Trimming shortened V by 0 bases and J by 5 bases, and 12 bases separated the two germline ends. The CDR3 runs 15 residues. Germline V CDR1 and CDR2: SGHDT, YYEEEE. Written as DNA, the CDR3 is TGTGCCAGCAGCTTGGCCCTGGGGGGTCATCAGCCCCAGCATTTT. It specifies CASSLALGGHQPQHF.

The rearrangement uses TRBV4-2 and TRBJ2-5, with 7 bases fitting TRBD1. Germline V gene data show CDR1 as LGHNA and CDR2 as YNFKEQ. CDR3 size: 15 residues. The V gene end was trimmed by 2 bases and the J gene end by 0 bases; junction bases not matched to a gene: 3. CDR3 bases: TGTGCCAGCAGCCAACGAGACAGGGACCAAGAGACCCAGTACTTC. This encodes CASSQRDRDQETQYF.

The chain is built from TRBV6-2 or TRBV6-3 and TRBJ2-5; perhaps TRBD1 as D (8 bases). Germline loops: CDR1 MNHEY, CDR2 SVGEGT. This CDR3 is built from 13 residues. Deletions cut 6 bases from V and 4 bases from J, with 12 bases between. CDR3: CASRDREGETQYF. CDR3 in DNA: TGTGCCAGCAGGGACAGGGAGGGAGAGACCCAGTACTTC.

This clonotype turned up a few times. J is TRBJ2-3 and V is TRBV24-1; D not resolved. Germline loops: CDR1 KGHDR, CDR2 SFDVKD. The CDR3 contains 13 residues. Trimming stripped 1 base from V and 5 bases from J, with 6 bases between. CDR3 residues: CATSDLIGDTQYF. The CDR3 coding sequence is TGTGCCACCAGTGATTTAATTGGAGATACGCAGTATTTT.

Points on this clonotype: A much bigger clone sits one base away, suggesting this may be a read error. The chain combines TRBV7-9 with TRBJ2-1, with D perhaps given as TRBD1 or TRBD2 (5 bases each). Looked up from germline, CDR1 is SEHNR and CDR2 is FQNEAQ (reference sequence). This CDR3 spans 17 amino acids. The CDR3 region is CASSSSDGTRVYKEQLF. The CDR3 DNA reads TGTGCCAGCAGCTCTTCCGACGGGACCCGGGTCTACAAAGAGCAGCTCTTC.

This clonotype was seen ten or more times. V is TRBV25-1 and J is TRBJ2-3; 9 bases fit TRBD1. The J segment lost 0 bases and the V segment lost 8 bases, leaving 9 bases of the junction unmatched. The CDR3 is 16 amino acids. Germline V lookup: CDR1 MGHDK, CDR2 SYGVNS. The CDR3 loop is CASGKGQGRSTDTQYF. The CDR3 nucleotides are TGTGCCAGCGGAAAGGGACAGGGACGAAGCACAGATACGCAGTATTTT.

Concerning this clonotype: The CDR3 ends on some other residue instead of the conserved phenylalanine or tryptophan, so this is likely a read error. This rearrangement joins TRBV7-4 to TRBJ2-1; TRBD1 is a possible D gene (5 bases). This CDR3 is built from 15 residues. Germline values: CDR1 SGHVT, CDR2 SQSDAQ. The germline V and J ends were trimmed by 2 bases and 6 bases, with 14 bases remaining between them. The DNA for the CDR3 is TGTGCCAGCAGCTTACTGGACATTCAGGGCAATGAGCAGTTCTGC. This codes for CASSLLDIQGNEQFC.

This clonotype was detected a few times. The CDR3 DNA is TGCGCCAGCACCCGGACGGGCGGTTCACCCCTCCACTTT. Translated, it gives CASTRTGGSPLHF. This chain connects TRBV5-1 to TRBJ1-6; D remains unclear. V lost 6 bases and J lost 9, with 13 bases in between. This CDR3 has 13 residues. CDR1 is SGHRS, CDR2 YFSETQ, per germline.

V gene TRBV4-3 combines with J gene TRBJ2-1, with 7 bases fitting TRBD2. The CDR3 runs 15 residues. V shed 0 bases and J 9 bases; nucleotides not matched to a gene: 8. Germline V gene sequence: CDR1 LGHNA, CDR2 YSLEER. The CDR3: CASSQDGGDVFEQFF. CDR3 DNA: TGCGCCAGCAGCCAAGATGGGGGGGACGTGTTTGAGCAGTTCTTC.

The chain links TRBV28 to TRBJ2-7, with TRBD1 matching 7 bases. CDR1 is MDHEN, CDR2 SYDVKM, per germline. The CDR3 contains 15 residues. After removal of 3 bases from V and 2 bases from J, the junction contained 7 bases not matched to a gene. The CDR3 protein is CASSFPGTETYEQYF. CDR3 DNA sequence: TGTGCCAGCAGTTTCCCCGGGACAGAGACCTACGAGCAGTACTTC.

Only a few counts were recorded for this clonotype. The chain is built from TRBV6-2 or TRBV6-3 and TRBJ1-2, with D maybe TRBD1 (5 bases). V was pared by 4 bases and J by 2 bases, with 11 bases between. The V gene's germline CDR1 is MNHEY and CDR2 SVGEGT. This CDR3 contains 14 residues. CDR3 nucleotide sequence: TGTGCCAGCAGTTTCCAGGGTGTCAACTATGGCTACACCTTC. It encodes CASSFQGVNYGYTF.

This clonotype has a handful of counts. The chain employs TRBV4-1 and TRBJ1-2; a possible D gene is TRBD1 (6 bases). The germline V and J ends were trimmed by 5 bases and 10 bases, with 14 bases remaining between them. Per the germline V gene, CDR1 is MGHRA and CDR2 is YSYEKL. CDR3 length: 12 amino acids. This CDR3 is CASSDPGHNYTF. CDR3 nucleotide sequence: TGCGCCAGCAGCGACCCGGGACACAACTACACCTTC.

This clonotype has a count of ten or more. The J gene is TRBJ1-2, the V gene TRBV6-2 or TRBV6-3; TRBD1 matches at 8 bases. V dropped 5 bases and J dropped 6; count of bases not matched to a gene: 5. The germline V gene has CDR1 MNHEY and CDR2 SVGEGT. CDR3 length: 13 residues. The CDR3 nucleotides read TGTGCCAGCAGTACAGGGGACAGGCATGGCTACACCTTC. Encoded protein: CASSTGDRHGYTF.